The 24 T cell receptor beta chains below come from one sample, sequenced in a study of blood T cell repertoires in COVID-19. The data were produced by immunoSEQ multiplex PCR, yet TCRdb's version contains in-frame clones alone and is incomplete. This sample yields around 99,000 clones, of which about four fifths are seen a single time; 15% to 20% belongs to the top ten. The specimen sequenced was peripheral blood. Every receptor here comes from a woman aged 80 or over with active or convalescent COVID-19.

This clone was seen only once. The chain couples TRBV11-1 to TRBJ2-2; 10 bases are a match to TRBD2. This CDR3 has 16 residues. Germline V lookup: CDR1 SGHAT, CDR2 FQDESV (reference sequence). The V gene end was trimmed by 5 bases and the J gene end by 7 bases; junction bases not matched to a gene: 10. The CDR3 region is CASSPLAGADGGELFF. The CDR3 nucleotides read TGTGCCAGCAGCCCTCTAGCGGGGGCGGACGGCGGGGAGCTGTTTTTT. Variable domain in full (rest from reference TRBV11-1 and TRBJ2-2): EAEVAQSPRYKITEKSQAVAFWCDPISGHATLYWYRQILGQGPELLVQFQDESVVDDSQLPKDRFSAERLKGVDSTLKIQPAELGDSAMYLCASSPLAGADGGELFFGEGSRLTVL.

The V call is TRBV6-5, the J call TRBJ2-1; 10 bases map to TRBD1. V gave up 3 bases and J gave up 4 bases; unmatched junction bases: 6. The CDR3 runs 16 residues. From germline, CDR1 is MNHEY and CDR2 SVGAGI. This CDR3 is CASSYSPGQGYNEQFF. The CDR3 bases are TGTGCCAGCAGTTATAGTCCGGGACAGGGGTACAATGAGCAGTTCTTC.

In nucleotides, the CDR3 is TGTGCCAGCAGTTTTGCGGCAGATACGCAGTATTTT. Translating gives CASSFAADTQYF. V usage is TRBV28 and J usage is TRBJ2-3; D not resolved. Trimming took off 3 bases at V and 4 bases at J, with 5 bases between the two ends. This CDR3 spans 12 amino acids. The V gene's germline CDR1 is MDHEN and CDR2 SYDVKM.

V is TRBV4-3 and J is TRBJ1-1; D may be TRBD1 (5 bases). The CDR3 has 14 amino acids. With 1 base removed from V and 7 bases from J, the gap between germline ends came to 13 bases. CDR1 and CDR2 (germline): LGHNA, YSLEER. The CDR3 sequence: CASSQGVKTVEAFF. The CDR3 region has the DNA TGCGCCAGCAGCCAAGGGGTTAAGACAGTTGAAGCTTTCTTT.

V usage is TRBV5-1 and J usage is TRBJ1-1, with TRBD1 as a possible D gene (6 bases). Trimming took off 4 bases at V and 1 base at J, with 8 bases between the two ends. The length of the CDR3 is 13 residues. The germline gives CDR1 SGHRS, CDR2 YFSETQ. The CDR3 loop is CASSGGANTEAFF. DNA of the CDR3: TGCGCCAGCAGCGGGGGGGCGAACACTGAAGCTTTCTTT.

The rearrangement links TRBV2 to TRBJ2-7; 9 bases are shared with TRBD2. Germline assignment: CDR1 SNHLY and CDR2 FYNNEI. The CDR3 sequence is 14 residues long. J gave up 3 bases and V 3 bases, and 3 bases lay outside the gene matches. CDR3 coding DNA: TGTGCCAGCAGTGATTTTAGCGGGAGCTACGAGCAGTACTTC. Translated, it gives CASSDFSGSYEQYF.

Only a few counts were recorded for this clone. The chain is built from TRBV19 and TRBJ1-1; 10 bases align to TRBD1. This CDR3 has 18 amino acids. Germline V lookup: CDR1 LNHDA, CDR2 SQIVND (reference sequence). Trimming removed 5 bases from V and 4 bases from J; junction bases left unmatched: 16. CDR3 region: CASSFRTGGLQSGTEAFF. The CDR3 DNA follows: TGTGCCAGTAGTTTTAGGACAGGGGGTCTGCAGTCGGGCACTGAAGCTTTCTTT. Based on the CDR3 plus reference TRBV19 and TRBJ1-1, the full variable domain is DGGITQSPKYLFRKEGQNVTLSCEQNLNHDAMYWYRQDPGQGLRLIYYSQIVNDFQKGDIAEGYSVSREKKESFPLTVTSAQKNPTAFYLCASSFRTGGLQSGTEAFFGQGTRLTVV.

Here the CDR3 reads CASSRPGTSGYEQYF. DNA of the CDR3: TGTGCCAGCAGCCGCCCCGGGACTAGCGGCTACGAGCAGTACTTC. The rearrangement links TRBV4-2 to TRBJ2-7, with 11 bases aligning to TRBD2. Germline lookup yields CDR1 LGHNA and CDR2 YNFKEQ. V lost 4 bases and J lost 3; bases outside the gene matches: 5. CDR3 length: 15 residues.

This clone was observed once. J is TRBJ1-1 and V is TRBV30; D unresolved. V shed 0 bases and J shed 0 bases, with 5 bases lying between them. From germline, CDR1 is GTSNPN and CDR2 SVGIG (reference sequence). The CDR3 sequence is 13 residues long. The CDR3 region has the DNA TGTGCCTGGAGTGTAGCCGTGAACACTGAAGCTTTCTTT. This sequence encodes CAWSVAVNTEAFF.

The chain has TRBV23-1 and TRBJ2-7; a weak D match, TRBD1 (6 bases). TRBV23-1 is classed as an ORF, of uncertain function. The CDR3 is 15 amino acids. Trimming removed 5 bases at V and 3 bases at J, with 17 bases between. The CDR3 bases are TGCGCCAGCAGTACTCAGGGGATTTGTTACTACGAGCAGTACTTC. Encoded protein: CASSTQGICYYEQYF.

The CDR3 region has the DNA TGTGCCAGCAGATGGGCTTCACCCCTCCACTTT. It is translated as CASRWASPLHF. This rearrangement joins TRBV2 to TRBJ1-6; D is unclear. Deletions cut 6 bases from V and 9 bases from J, with 6 bases between. Per germline, CDR1 SNHLY and CDR2 FYNNEI. The CDR3 runs to 11 residues.

The chain uses TRBV21-1 and TRBJ2-2; TRBD1 is taken as the D call from the table, unchecked against the DNA. TRBV21-1 corresponds to a pseudogene. CDR3 length: 13 amino acids. The CDR3 region is CASSKDIAGELFF. The CDR3 DNA is TGTGCCAGCAGCAAGGACATAGCCGGGGAGCTGTTTTTT.

CDR3 DNA sequence: TGTGCCAGCAGTTTCACAGGGGCTGGGGGAAACACCATATATTTT. Translating gives CASSFTGAGGNTIYF. This chain uses TRBV6-5 with TRBJ1-3, with 7 bases matching TRBD1. The V and J ends lost 4 bases and 4 bases, in that order; junction bases with no gene match: 7. Germline V lookup: CDR1 MNHEY, CDR2 SVGAGI. The CDR3 is made up of 15 amino acids.

V gene TRBV7-2 combines with J gene TRBJ2-4; 8 bases map to TRBD2. This CDR3 has 17 amino acids. CDR1 is SGHTA, CDR2 FQGNSA, per germline. With 5 bases clipped from V and 1 base from J, the junction kept 10 bases outside the gene matches. The CDR3 loop reads CASSPAAAGVAKNIQYF. Written as DNA, the CDR3 is TGTGCCAGCAGCCCAGCGGCAGCGGGAGTTGCCAAAAACATTCAGTACTTC.

V usage is TRBV7-2 and J usage is TRBJ2-1, with 7 positions matching TRBD1. J lost 3 bases, V lost 1 base, and 3 bases had no gene match. Germline V gene sequence: CDR1 SGHTA, CDR2 FQGNSA. This CDR3 region has 15 residues. The CDR3 protein is CASSLGRDSYNEQFF. CDR3 sequence (DNA): TGTGCCAGCAGCTTAGGACGGGACAGCTACAATGAGCAGTTCTTC.

This sequence joins TRBV4-2 and TRBJ2-2; the match to TRBD2 covers 7 bases. This CDR3 has 15 residues. Germline V gene sequence: CDR1 LGHNA, CDR2 YNFKEQ. Trimming took 3 bases from V and 8 from J; bases not matched to a gene: 9. CDR3 sequence reads: CASSHVAGLLGELFF. As DNA, the CDR3 is TGTGCCAGCAGCCATGTAGCGGGCCTTCTGGGGGAGCTGTTTTTT.

This sequence joins TRBV4-2 and TRBJ2-2; D is unresolved. V was trimmed by 0 bases and J by 6 bases, leaving 8 bases between them. The CDR3 is 14 residues long. The V gene's germline CDR1 is LGHNA and CDR2 YNFKEQ. CDR3 DNA: TGTGCCAGCAGCCAAGAGGCCTCTTCCGGGGAGCTGTTTTTT. It is translated as CASSQEASSGELFF.

The rearrangement uses TRBV6-6 and TRBJ1-2; D is perhaps TRBD1 (5 bases). V gave up 0 bases and J gave up 0 bases, with 11 bases separating them. The CDR3 contains 16 residues. Germline CDR1 MNHNY, CDR2 SVGAGI (reference sequence). The CDR3 reads CASSYSSRGSNYGYTF. CDR3 DNA sequence: TGTGCCAGCAGTTACTCGAGTCGGGGGTCTAACTATGGCTACACCTTC.

The V call is TRBV5-6, the J call TRBJ1-5; a weak D match, TRBD1 (5 bases). Germline lookup yields CDR1 SGHDT and CDR2 YYEEEE. This CDR3 spans 13 amino acids. V gave up 3 bases and J gave up 2 bases, with 6 bases separating them. The DNA of the CDR3 is TGTGCCAGCAGCTGGGGGGGCAATCAGCCCCAGCATTTT. Its translation is CASSWGGNQPQHF.

As regards this clone: In the same sample, other DNA sequences code for this CDR3. The chain is built from TRBV5-1 and TRBJ1-5; possible D gene TRBD1, 5 bases. Germline CDR1 and CDR2: SGHRS and YFSETQ. With 4 bases removed from V and 0 bases from J, the gap between germline ends came to 11 bases. This CDR3 contains 15 residues. The CDR3 DNA sequence: TGCGCCAGCAGCCTGGGACTTAATAGCAATCAGCCCCAGCATTTT. Protein: CASSLGLNSNQPQHF.

The chain employs TRBV25-1 and TRBJ2-1, with 9 bases fitting TRBD1. CDR3 size: 15 residues. Per germline, CDR1 MGHDK and CDR2 SYGVNS. With 1 base clipped from V and 5 bases from J, the junction kept 3 bases outside the gene matches. This CDR3 reads CASSEWDRVDNEQFF. The CDR3 DNA sequence: TGTGCCAGCAGTGAATGGGACAGGGTTGACAATGAGCAGTTCTTC.

The rearrangement uses TRBV19 and TRBJ1-1, with 11 bases that match TRBD1. There are 16 residues in the CDR3. V lost 4 bases and J lost 4; bases outside the gene matches: 8. CDR1 is LNHDA, CDR2 SQIVND, per germline (reference sequence). CDR3 amino acids: CASSTGQGAQGTEAFF. The CDR3 DNA sequence: TGTGCCAGTAGTACCGGACAGGGGGCGCAGGGCACTGAAGCTTTCTTT.

The chain combines TRBV20-1 with TRBJ2-1; 8 nucleotides match TRBD2. Germline V CDR1 and CDR2: DFQATT, SNEGSKA (reference sequence). After removal of 3 bases from V and 5 bases from J, the junction contained 6 bases not matched to a gene. The CDR3 consists of 14 residues. CDR3 loop: CSASELAGNNEQFF. CDR3 nucleotides: TGCAGTGCTAGTGAGCTAGCGGGTAACAATGAGCAGTTCTTC.

This clone has just one count. The chain carries TRBV5-1 and TRBJ1-4; 7 bases line up with TRBD1. Per the germline V gene, CDR1 is SGHRS and CDR2 is YFSETQ. Trimming at V came to 0 bases and at J to 12 bases, leaving 8 bases not matched to a gene. CDR3 length: 14 amino acids. The CDR3 here is CASSLAPGTVELFF. CDR3 sequence (DNA): TGCGCCAGCAGCTTGGCCCCCGGGACAGTCGAACTGTTTTTT.